This T cell receptor (beta chain) derives from a study of blood T cell repertoires in COVID-19. Study as a whole: From the United States, Italy and Spain came samples of acute and convalescent COVID-19. The analysed material was cDNA or gDNA that came from T cells, B-cell-depleted T cells, or PBMCs.

Someone with COVID-19 had been met by exposed participants within 2 weeks before study entry. Germline CDR1 is SGHNT and CDR2 is YENEEA. This CDR3 has 13 amino acids. The ends lost 1 base at V and 10 bases at J; junction bases unmatched: 3. Clones were read by immunoSEQ multiplex PCR, and TCRdb kept only the in-frame ones, dropping some. This table holds hundreds of thousands of clones, 86% found once. The V gene is TRBV11-3, the J gene TRBJ2-2; 7 nucleotides line up with TRBD1. The sequenced sample was PBMCs or T cells enriched from blood (not recorded which). The TCR was taken from a woman in her 30s who had been exposed to COVID-19. The CDR3 loop is CASSLGQGEELFF. In nucleotides, the CDR3 is TGTGCCAGCAGCTTAGGACAGGGCGAGGAGCTGTTTTTT.